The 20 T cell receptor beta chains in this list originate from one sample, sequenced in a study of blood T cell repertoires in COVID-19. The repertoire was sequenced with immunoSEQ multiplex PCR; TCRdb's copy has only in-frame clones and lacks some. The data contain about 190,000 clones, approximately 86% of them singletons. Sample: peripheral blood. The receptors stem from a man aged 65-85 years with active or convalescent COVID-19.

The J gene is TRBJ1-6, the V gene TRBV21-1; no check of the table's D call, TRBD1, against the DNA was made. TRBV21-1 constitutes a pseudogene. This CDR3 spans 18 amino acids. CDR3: CASSNLTAWSSYNSPLHF. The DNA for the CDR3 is TGTGCCAGCAGCAATTTGACAGCATGGAGCTCCTATAATTCACCCCTCCACTTT.

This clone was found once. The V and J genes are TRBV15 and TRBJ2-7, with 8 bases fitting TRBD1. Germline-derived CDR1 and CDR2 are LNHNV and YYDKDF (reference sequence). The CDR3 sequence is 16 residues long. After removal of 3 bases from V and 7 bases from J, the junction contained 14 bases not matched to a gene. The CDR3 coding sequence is TGTGCCACCAGCAGGGGGACCGGGACAGGCGCGGGGGAGCAGTACTTC. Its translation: CATSRGTGTGAGEQYF.

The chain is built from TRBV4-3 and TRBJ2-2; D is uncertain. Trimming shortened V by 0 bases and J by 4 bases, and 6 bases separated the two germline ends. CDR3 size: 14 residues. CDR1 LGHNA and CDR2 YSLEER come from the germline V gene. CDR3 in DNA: TGCGCCAGCAGCCAAGATCAAATCACCGGGGAGCTGTTTTTT. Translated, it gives CASSQDQITGELFF.

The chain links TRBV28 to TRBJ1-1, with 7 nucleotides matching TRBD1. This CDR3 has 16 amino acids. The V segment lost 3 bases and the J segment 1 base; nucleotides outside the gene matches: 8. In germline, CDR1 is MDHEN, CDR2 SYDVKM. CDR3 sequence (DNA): TGTGCCAGCAGTTTCCCGCAGGGGGTGCCGAACACTGAAGCTTTCTTT. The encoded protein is CASSFPQGVPNTEAFF.

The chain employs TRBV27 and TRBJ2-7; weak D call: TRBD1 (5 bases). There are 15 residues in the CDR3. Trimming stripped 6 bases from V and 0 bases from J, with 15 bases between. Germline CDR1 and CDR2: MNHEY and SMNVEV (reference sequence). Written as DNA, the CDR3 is TGTGCCAGCAGCGTCAAAGGACACCGCTCCTACGAGCAGTACTTC. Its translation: CASSVKGHRSYEQYF.

CDR3 in amino acids: CASSLGQGRNQPQHF. The CDR3 DNA is TGTGCCAGCAGTTTGGGACAGGGGCGGAATCAGCCCCAGCATTTT. This sequence joins TRBV28 and TRBJ1-5; TRBD1 aligns across 10 bases. CDR1 is MDHEN and CDR2 is SYDVKM in the germline V gene. The V segment lost 3 bases and the J segment 4 bases; nucleotides outside the gene matches: 3. This CDR3 contains 15 residues. The entire variable domain, with the rest obtained from reference TRBV28 and TRBJ1-5, is as follows: DVKVTQSSRYLVKRTGEKVFLECVQDMDHENMFWYRQDPGLGLRLIYFSYDVKMKEKGDIPEGYSVSREKKERFSLILESASTNQTSMYLCASSLGQGRNQPQHFGDGTRLSIL.

CDR3 coding DNA: TGTGCCAGCACGCCGCAGGGCACAGATACGCAGTATTTT. Encoded protein: CASTPQGTDTQYF. The chain couples TRBV9 to TRBJ2-3; D is unresolved. Per germline, CDR1 SGDLS and CDR2 YYNGEE. The CDR3 contains 13 residues. V was pared by 6 bases and J by 1 base, with 9 bases between.

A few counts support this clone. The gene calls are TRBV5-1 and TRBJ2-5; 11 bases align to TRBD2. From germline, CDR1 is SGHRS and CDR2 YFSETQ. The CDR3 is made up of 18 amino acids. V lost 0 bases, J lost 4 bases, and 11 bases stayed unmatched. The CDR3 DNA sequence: TGCGCCAGCAGCTTGGGGGTAGCGGGAGGGCGGAGAGGAGAGACCCAGTACTTC. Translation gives CASSLGVAGGRRGETQYF.

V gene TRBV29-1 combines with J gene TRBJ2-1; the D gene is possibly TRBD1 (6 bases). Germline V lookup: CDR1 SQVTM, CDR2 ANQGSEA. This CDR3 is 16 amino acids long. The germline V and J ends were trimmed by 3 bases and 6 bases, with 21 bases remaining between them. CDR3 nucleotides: TGCAGCGTTGAGAGGACACAGGGAAGGGCTGGCAATGAGCAGTTCTTC. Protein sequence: CSVERTQGRAGNEQFF.

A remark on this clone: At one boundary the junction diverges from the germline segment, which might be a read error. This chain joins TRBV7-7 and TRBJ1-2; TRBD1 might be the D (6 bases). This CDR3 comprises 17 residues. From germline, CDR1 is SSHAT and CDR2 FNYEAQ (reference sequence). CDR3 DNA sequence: TGTGCTAGCAGCTTAACGTGGCAGGGGCCTAAGGTCTATGGCTACACCTTC. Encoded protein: CASSLTWQGPKVYGYTF.

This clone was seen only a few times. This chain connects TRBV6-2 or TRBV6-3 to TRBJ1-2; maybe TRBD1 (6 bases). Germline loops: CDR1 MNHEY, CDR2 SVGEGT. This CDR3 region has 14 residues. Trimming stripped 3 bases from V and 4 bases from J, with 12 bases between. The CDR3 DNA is TGTGCCAGCAGTTATCAGGGGCTCAGCTATGGCTACACCTTC. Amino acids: CASSYQGLSYGYTF.

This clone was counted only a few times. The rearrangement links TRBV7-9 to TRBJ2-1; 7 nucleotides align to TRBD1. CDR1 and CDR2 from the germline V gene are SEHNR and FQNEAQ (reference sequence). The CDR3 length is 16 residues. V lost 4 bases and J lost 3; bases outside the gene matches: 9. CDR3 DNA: TGTGCCAGCAGCTCTTCCACAGGGGACCTCTACAATGAGCAGTTCTTC. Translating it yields CASSSSTGDLYNEQFF.

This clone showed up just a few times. CDR3 region: CASSPRTVSYEQYF. The CDR3, as DNA: TGTGCCAGCTCACCAAGGACAGTCTCCTACGAGCAGTACTTC. The chain uses TRBV18 and TRBJ2-7, with D perhaps TRBD1 (6 bases). V was cut by 2 bases and J by 0 bases, with 8 bases left in between. This CDR3 contains 14 residues. Germline CDR1 reads KGHSH; CDR2 reads LQKENI. Drawing the rest from reference TRBV18 and TRBJ2-7, the complete variable domain is NAGVMQNPRHLVRRRGQEARLRCSPMKGHSHVYWYRQLPEEGLKFMVYLQKENIIDESGMPKERFSAEFPKEGPSILRIQQVVRGDSAAYFCASSPRTVSYEQYFGPGTRLTVT.

For the CDR3, the DNA is TGTGCCAGCAGCTCCGGGACAGGGTCCTACGAGCAGTACTTC. Residues: CASSSGTGSYEQYF. This chain links TRBV7-9 with TRBJ2-7; 9 bases are shared with TRBD1. The V and J ends lost 4 bases and 1 base, in that order; junction bases with no gene match: 2. The CDR3 extends over 14 amino acids. The germline gives CDR1 SEHNR, CDR2 FQNEAQ (reference sequence).

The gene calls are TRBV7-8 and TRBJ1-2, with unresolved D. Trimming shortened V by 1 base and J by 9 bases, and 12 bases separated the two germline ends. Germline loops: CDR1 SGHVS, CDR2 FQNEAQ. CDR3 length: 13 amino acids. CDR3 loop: CASSLGLRESYTF. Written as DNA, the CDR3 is TGTGCCAGCAGCTTAGGGCTGAGGGAGAGCTACACCTTC.

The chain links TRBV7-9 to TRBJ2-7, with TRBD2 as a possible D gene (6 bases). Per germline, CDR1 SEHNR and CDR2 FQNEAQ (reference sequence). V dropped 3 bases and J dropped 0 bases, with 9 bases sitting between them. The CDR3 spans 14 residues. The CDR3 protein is CASSFPGVSYEQYF. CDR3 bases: TGTGCCAGCAGCTTCCCGGGGGTCTCCTACGAGCAGTACTTC.

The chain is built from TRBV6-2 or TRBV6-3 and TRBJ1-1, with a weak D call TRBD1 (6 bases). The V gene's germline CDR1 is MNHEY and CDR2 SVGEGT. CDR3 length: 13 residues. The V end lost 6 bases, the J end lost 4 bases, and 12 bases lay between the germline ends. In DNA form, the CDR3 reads TGTGCCAGCAGCGACGGGACATCCACTGAAGCTTTCTTT. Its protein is CASSDGTSTEAFF.

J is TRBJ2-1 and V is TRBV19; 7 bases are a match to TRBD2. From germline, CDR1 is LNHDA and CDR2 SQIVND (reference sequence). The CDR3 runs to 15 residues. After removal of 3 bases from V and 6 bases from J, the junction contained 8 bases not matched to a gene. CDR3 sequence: CASSITWEGLNEQFF. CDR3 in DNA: TGTGCCAGTAGTATCACTTGGGAGGGCCTCAATGAGCAGTTCTTC.

The CDR3 sequence: CASSLELAGVLSTDTQYF. In DNA, the CDR3 is TGTGCCAGCAGCTTAGAACTAGCGGGGGTCCTAAGCACAGATACGCAGTATTTT. The rearrangement links TRBV7-9 to TRBJ2-3, with 11 positions matching TRBD2. CDR1 and CDR2 from the germline V gene are SEHNR and FQNEAQ (reference sequence). The V and J ends lost 1 base and 0 bases, in that order; junction bases with no gene match: 6. The length of the CDR3 is 18 residues.

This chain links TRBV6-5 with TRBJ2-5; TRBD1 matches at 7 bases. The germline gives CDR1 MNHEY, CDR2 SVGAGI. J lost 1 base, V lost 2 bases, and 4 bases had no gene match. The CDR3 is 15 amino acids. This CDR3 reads CASSYNRGGQETQYF. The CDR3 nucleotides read TGTGCCAGCAGTTACAACAGGGGTGGCCAAGAGACCCAGTACTTC.